Detailed here is one TCR beta chain. Patients from Seattle were sampled longitudinally, starting during active infection. Original analysis: From reference gene primer amplification, estimates of nucleated cell counts were derived. Profiling relied on immunoSEQ multiplex PCR, and the TCRdb table lists in-frame clones only, not all of them. V and J calls and clone size are those listed in that table; D and trimming were worked out from the DNA. The table shows approximately 300,000 clones, with 75% to 95% occurring only once. These data are taken from a study of blood T cell repertoires in COVID-19. Study-level background: Some COVID-19 samples were acute and others convalescent; all came from the United States, Italy and Spain. T cells, B-cell-depleted T cells, or PBMCs supplied cDNA or gDNA.

Germline V gives CDR1 MDHEN, CDR2 SYDVKM. The ends were cut back, 4 bases at V and 6 bases at J, with 7 bases in the middle. CDR3 length: 12 residues. Sequenced sample: peripheral blood. The chain carries TRBV28 and TRBJ2-1, with D hard to call. The source is a woman aged 25 to 39 with COVID-19, enrolled during active disease. DNA for the CDR3: TGTGCCAGCAGTTCCTTAGCCAATGAGCAGTTCTTC. This encodes CASSSLANEQFF.